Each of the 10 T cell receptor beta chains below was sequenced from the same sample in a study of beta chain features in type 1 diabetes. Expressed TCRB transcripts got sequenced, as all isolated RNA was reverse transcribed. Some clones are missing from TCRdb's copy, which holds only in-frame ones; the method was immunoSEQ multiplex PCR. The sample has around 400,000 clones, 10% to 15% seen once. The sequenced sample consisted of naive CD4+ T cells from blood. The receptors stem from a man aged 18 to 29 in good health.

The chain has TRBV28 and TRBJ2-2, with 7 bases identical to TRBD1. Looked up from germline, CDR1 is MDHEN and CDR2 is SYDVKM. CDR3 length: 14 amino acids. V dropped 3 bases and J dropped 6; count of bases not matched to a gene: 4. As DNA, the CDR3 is TGTGCCAGCAGTTTCCTAGACAGGGCCGGGGAGCTGTTTTTT. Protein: CASSFLDRAGELFF.

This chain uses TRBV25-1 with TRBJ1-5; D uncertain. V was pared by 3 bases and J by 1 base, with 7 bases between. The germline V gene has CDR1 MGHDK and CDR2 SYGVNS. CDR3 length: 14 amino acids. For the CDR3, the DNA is TGTGCCAGCAGTGATTCAGTCAGCAATCAGCCCCAGCATTTT. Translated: CASSDSVSNQPQHF.

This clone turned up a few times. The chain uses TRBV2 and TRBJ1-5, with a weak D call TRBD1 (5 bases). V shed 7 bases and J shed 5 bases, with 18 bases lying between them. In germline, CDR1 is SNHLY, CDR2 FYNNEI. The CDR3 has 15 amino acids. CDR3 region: CASTLDSAIDQPQHF. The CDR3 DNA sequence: TGTGCCAGCACCCTCGACAGTGCCATCGATCAGCCCCAGCATTTT.

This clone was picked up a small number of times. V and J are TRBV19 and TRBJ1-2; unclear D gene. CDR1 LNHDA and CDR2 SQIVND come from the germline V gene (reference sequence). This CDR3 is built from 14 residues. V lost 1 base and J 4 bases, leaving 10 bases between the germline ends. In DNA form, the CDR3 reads TGTGCCAGTAGTATAGCGGAGGGCGGCTATGGCTACACCTTC. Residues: CASSIAEGGYGYTF. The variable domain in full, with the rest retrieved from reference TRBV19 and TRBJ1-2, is DGGITQSPKYLFRKEGQNVTLSCEQNLNHDAMYWYRQDPGQGLRLIYYSQIVNDFQKGDIAEGYSVSREKKESFPLTVTSAQKNPTAFYLCASSIAEGGYGYTFGSGTRLTVV.

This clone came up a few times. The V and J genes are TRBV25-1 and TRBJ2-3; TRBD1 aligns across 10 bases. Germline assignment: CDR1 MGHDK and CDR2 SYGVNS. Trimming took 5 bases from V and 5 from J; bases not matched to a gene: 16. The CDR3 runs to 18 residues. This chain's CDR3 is CASSQARPGQGWKDTQYF. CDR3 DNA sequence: TGTGCCAGCAGTCAAGCCCGGCCGGGACAGGGGTGGAAAGATACGCAGTATTTT.

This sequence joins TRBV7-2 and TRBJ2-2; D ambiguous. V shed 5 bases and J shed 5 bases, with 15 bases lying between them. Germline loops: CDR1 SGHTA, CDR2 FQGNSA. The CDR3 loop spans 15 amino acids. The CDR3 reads CASSGSIAGTGELFF. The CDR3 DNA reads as TGTGCCAGCAGCGGTAGCATAGCTGGGACCGGGGAGCTGTTTTTT.

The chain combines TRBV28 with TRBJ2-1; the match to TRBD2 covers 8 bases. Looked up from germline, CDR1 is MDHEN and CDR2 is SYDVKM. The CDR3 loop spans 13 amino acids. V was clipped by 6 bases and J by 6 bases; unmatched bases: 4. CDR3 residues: CASSGGGTNEQFF. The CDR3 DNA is TGTGCCAGCAGCGGGGGGGGGACCAATGAGCAGTTCTTC.

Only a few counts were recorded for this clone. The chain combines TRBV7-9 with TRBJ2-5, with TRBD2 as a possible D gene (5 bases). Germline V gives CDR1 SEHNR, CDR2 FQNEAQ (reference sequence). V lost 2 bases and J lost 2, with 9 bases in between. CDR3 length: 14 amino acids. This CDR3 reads CASSLPSPQETQYF. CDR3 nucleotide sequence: TGTGCCAGCAGCTTACCTAGCCCACAAGAGACCCAGTACTTC.

The CDR3 reads CASSSGTSGGEQYF. CDR3 DNA: TGTGCCAGCTCAAGCGGGACTTCAGGCGGCGAGCAGTACTTC. This sequence joins TRBV18 and TRBJ2-7; 7 bases align to TRBD2. V shed 5 bases and J 6 bases; nucleotides not matched to a gene: 10. This CDR3 contains 14 residues. Germline CDR1 and CDR2: KGHSH and LQKENI.

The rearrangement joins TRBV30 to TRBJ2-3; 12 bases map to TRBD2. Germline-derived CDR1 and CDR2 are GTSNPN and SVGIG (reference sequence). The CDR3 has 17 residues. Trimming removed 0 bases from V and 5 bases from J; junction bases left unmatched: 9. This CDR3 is CAWSVDPGLAGLDTQYF. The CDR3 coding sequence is TGTGCCTGGAGTGTAGACCCTGGACTAGCGGGACTAGATACGCAGTATTTT. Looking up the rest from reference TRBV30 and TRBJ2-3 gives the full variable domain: SQTIHQWPATLVQPVGSPLSLECTVEGTSNPNLYWYRQAAGRGLQLLFYSVGIGQISSEVPQNLSASRPQDRQFILSSKKLLLSDSGFYLCAWSVDPGLAGLDTQYFGPGTRLTVL.